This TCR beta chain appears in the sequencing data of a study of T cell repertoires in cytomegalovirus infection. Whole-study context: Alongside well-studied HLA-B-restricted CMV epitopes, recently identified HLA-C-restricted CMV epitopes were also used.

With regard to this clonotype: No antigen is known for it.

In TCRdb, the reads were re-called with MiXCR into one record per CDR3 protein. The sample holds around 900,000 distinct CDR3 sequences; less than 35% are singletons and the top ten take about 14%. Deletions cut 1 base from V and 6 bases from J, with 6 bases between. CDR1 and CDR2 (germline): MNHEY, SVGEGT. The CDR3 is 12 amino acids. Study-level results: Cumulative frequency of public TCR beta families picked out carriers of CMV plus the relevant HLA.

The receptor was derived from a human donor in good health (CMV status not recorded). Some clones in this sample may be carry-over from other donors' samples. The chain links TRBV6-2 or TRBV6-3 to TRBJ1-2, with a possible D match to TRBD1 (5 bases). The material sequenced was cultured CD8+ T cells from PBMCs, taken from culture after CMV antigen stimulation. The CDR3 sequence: CASSYLGHGYTF. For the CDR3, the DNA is TGTGCCAGCAGTTACTTGGGACATGGCTACACCTTC.